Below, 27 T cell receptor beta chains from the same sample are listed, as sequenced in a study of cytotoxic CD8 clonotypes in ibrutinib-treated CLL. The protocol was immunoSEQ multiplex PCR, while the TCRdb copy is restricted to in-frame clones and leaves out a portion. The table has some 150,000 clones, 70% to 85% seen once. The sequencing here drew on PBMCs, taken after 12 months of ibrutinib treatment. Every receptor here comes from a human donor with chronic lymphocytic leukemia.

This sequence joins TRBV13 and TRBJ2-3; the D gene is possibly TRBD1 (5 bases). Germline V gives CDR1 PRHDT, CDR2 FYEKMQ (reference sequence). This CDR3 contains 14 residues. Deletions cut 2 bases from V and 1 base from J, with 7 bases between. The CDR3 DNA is TGTGCCAGCAGCTTACAGGGTGGCACAGATACGCAGTATTTT. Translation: CASSLQGGTDTQYF. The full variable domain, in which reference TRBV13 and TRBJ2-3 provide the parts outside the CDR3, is AAGVIQSPRHLIKEKRETATLKCYPIPRHDTVYWYQQGPGQDPQFLISFYEKMQSDKGSIPDRFSAQQFSDYHSELNMSSLELGDSALYFCASSLQGGTDTQYFGPGTRLTVL.

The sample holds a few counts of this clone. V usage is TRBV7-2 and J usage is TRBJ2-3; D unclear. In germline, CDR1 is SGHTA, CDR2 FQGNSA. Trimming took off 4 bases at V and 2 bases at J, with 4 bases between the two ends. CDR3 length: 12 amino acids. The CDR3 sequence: CASSYYTDTQYF. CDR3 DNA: TGTGCCAGCAGCTATTACACAGATACGCAGTATTTT. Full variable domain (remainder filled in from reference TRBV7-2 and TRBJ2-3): GAGVSQSPSNKVTEKGKDVELRCDPISGHTALYWYRQSLGQGLEFLIYFQGNSAPDKSGLPSDRFSAERTGGSVSTLTIQRTQQEDSAVYLCASSYYTDTQYFGPGTRLTVL.

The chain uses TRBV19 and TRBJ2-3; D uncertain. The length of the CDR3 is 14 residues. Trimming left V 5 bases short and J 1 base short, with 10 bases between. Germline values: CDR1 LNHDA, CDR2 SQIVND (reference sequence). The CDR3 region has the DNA TGTGCCAGTAGTCCTGTAACGGGCACAGATACGCAGTATTTT. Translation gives CASSPVTGTDTQYF.

CDR3 amino acids: CASSSTFTDRVLSGANVLTF. CDR3 bases: TGTGCCAGCAGTTCAACCTTCACAGACAGGGTGCTCTCTGGGGCCAACGTCCTGACTTTC. The V call is TRBV28, the J call TRBJ2-6; TRBD1 agrees at 7 bases. This CDR3 spans 20 amino acids. CDR1 MDHEN and CDR2 SYDVKM come from the germline V gene. V was pared by 4 bases and J by 0 bases, with 15 bases of the junction left unmatched.

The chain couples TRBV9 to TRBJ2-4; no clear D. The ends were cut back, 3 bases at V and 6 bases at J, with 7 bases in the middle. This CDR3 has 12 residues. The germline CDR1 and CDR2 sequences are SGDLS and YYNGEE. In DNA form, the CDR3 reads TGTGCCAGCAGCGGAGAAATAAACATTCAGTACTTC. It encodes CASSGEINIQYF.

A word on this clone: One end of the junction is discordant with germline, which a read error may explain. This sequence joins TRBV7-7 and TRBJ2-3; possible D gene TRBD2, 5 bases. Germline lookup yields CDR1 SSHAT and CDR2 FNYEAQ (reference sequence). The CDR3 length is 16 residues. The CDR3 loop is CASSANAQLDNDTQYF. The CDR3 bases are TGTGCTAGCAGCGCCAATGCGCAACTAGATAATGATACGCAGTATTTT.

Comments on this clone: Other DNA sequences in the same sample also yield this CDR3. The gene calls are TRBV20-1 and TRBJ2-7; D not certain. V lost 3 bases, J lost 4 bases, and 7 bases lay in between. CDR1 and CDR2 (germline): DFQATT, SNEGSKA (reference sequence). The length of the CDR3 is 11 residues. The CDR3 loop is CSARAGYEQYF. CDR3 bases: TGCAGTGCTAGGGCCGGATACGAGCAGTACTTC.

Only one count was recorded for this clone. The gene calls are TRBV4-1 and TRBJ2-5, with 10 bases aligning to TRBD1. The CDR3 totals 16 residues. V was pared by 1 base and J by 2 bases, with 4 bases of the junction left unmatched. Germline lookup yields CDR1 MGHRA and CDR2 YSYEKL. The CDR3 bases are TGCGCCAGCAGCCAAGGGGGACAGGGGTTACAAGAGACCCAGTACTTC. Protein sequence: CASSQGGQGLQETQYF.

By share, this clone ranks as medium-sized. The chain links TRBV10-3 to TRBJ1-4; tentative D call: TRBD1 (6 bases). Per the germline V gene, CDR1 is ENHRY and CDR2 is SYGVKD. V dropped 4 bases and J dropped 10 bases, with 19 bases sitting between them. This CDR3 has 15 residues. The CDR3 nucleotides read TGTGCCATCAGTGCGGGGGCTCAAGTCGAAGGAAAACTGTTTTTT. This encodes CAISAGAQVEGKLFF.

The CDR3: CASSATENGNTIYF. CDR3 coding DNA: TGTGCCAGCAGCGCGACCGAGAACGGAAACACCATATATTTT. J is TRBJ1-3 and V is TRBV7-6; D unresolved. The CDR3 has 14 amino acids. The V end lost 5 bases, the J end lost 4 bases, and 12 bases lay between the germline ends. The germline gives CDR1 SGHVS, CDR2 FNYEAQ. Together with reference TRBV7-6 and TRBJ1-3, the CDR3 gives the full variable domain: GAGVSQSPRYKVTKRGQDVALRCDPISGHVSLYWYRQALGQGPEFLTYFNYEAQQDKSGLPNDRFSAERPEGSISTLTIQRTEQRDSAMYRCASSATENGNTIYFGEGSWLTVV.

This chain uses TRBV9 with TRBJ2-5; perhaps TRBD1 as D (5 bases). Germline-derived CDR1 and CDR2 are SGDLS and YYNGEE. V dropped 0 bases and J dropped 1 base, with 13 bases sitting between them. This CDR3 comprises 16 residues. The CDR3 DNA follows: TGTGCCAGCAGCGTAGATGACAGTAACATCCAAGAGACCCAGTACTTC. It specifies CASSVDDSNIQETQYF.

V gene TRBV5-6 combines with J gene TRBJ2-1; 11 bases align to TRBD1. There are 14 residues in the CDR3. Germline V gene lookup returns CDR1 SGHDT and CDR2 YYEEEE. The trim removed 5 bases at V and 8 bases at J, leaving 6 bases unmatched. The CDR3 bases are TGTGCCAGCAGTTCCGGGACAGGGGGTTATGAGCAGTTCTTC. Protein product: CASSSGTGGYEQFF.

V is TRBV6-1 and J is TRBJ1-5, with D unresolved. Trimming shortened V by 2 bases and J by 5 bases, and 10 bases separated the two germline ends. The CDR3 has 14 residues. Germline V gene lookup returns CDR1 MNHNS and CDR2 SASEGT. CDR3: CASSEIWGDQPQHF. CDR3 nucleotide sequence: TGTGCCAGCAGTGAAATATGGGGTGATCAGCCCCAGCATTTT.

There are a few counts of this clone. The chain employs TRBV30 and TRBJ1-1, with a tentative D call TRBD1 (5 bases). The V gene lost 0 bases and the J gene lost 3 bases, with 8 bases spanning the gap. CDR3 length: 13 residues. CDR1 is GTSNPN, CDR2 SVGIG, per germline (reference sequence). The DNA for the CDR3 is TGTGCCTGGAGTGTAGGAGGGGACACTGAAGCTTTCTTT. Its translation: CAWSVGGDTEAFF.

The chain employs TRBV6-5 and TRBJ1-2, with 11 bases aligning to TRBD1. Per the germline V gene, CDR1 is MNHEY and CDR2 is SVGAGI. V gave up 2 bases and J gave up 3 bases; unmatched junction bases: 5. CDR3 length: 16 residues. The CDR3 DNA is TGTGCCAGCAGTTACCGACGGGACAGGGGGGACTATGGCTACACCTTC. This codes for CASSYRRDRGDYGYTF.

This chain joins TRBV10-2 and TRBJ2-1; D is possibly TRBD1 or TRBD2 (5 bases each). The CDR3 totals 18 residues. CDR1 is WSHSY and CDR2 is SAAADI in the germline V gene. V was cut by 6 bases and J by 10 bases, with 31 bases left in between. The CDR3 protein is CASRDPTVGETFPLEQFF. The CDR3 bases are TGCGCCAGCAGGGATCCAACCGTGGGGGAGACGTTCCCACTGGAGCAGTTCTTC.

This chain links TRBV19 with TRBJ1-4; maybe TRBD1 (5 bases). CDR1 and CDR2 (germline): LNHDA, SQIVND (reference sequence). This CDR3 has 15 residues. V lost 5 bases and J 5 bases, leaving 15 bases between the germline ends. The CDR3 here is CASSQSGGINEKLFF. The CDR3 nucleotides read TGTGCCAGTAGTCAATCCGGGGGGATCAATGAAAAACTGTTTTTT.

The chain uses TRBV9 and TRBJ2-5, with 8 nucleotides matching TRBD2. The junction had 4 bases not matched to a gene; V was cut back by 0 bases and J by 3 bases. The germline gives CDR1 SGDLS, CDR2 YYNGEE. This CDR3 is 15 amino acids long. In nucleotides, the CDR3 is TGTGCCAGCAGCGTAGTTGCGGGAGGTAAAGAGACCCAGTACTTC. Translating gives CASSVVAGGKETQYF.

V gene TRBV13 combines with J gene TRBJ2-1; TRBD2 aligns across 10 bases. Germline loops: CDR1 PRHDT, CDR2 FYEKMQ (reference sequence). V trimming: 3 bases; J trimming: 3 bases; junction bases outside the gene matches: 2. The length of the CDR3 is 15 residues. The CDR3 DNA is TGTGCCAGCAGCTTTCGACTAGCGGGCTACAATGAGCAGTTCTTC. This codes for CASSFRLAGYNEQFF. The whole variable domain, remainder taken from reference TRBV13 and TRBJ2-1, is AAGVIQSPRHLIKEKRETATLKCYPIPRHDTVYWYQQGPGQDPQFLISFYEKMQSDKGSIPDRFSAQQFSDYHSELNMSSLELGDSALYFCASSFRLAGYNEQFFGPGTRLTVL.

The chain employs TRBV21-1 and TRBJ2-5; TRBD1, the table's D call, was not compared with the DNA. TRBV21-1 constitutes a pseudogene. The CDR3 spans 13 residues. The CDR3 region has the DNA TGTGCCAGCAGCAAAGTACAGGAAGAGACCCAGTACTTC. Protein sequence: CASSKVQEETQYF.

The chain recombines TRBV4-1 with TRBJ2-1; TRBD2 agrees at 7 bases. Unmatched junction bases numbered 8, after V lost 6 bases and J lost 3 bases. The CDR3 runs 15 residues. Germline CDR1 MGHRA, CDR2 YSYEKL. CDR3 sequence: CASSLLAESYNEQFF. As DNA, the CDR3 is TGCGCCAGCAGTCTTCTAGCGGAGAGCTACAATGAGCAGTTCTTC.

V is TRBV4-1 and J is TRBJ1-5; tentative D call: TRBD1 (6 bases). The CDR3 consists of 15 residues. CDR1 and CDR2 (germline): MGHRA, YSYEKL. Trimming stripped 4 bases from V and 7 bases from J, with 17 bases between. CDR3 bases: TGCGCCAGCAGCCCTATGGGGACAACCGCACAGCCCCAGCATTTT. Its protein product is CASSPMGTTAQPQHF.

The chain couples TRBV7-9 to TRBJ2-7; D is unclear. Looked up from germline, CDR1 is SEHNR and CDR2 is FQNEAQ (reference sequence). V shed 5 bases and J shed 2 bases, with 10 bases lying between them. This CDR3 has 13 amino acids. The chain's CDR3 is CASSPDTAYEQYF. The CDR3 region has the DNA TGTGCCAGCAGCCCCGACACAGCCTACGAGCAGTACTTC.

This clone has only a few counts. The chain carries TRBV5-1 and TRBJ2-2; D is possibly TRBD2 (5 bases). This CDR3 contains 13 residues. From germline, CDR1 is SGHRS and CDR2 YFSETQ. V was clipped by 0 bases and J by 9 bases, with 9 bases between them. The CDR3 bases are TGCGCCAGCAGCTTGGCGGGGATCCGGGAGCTGTTTTTT. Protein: CASSLAGIRELFF.

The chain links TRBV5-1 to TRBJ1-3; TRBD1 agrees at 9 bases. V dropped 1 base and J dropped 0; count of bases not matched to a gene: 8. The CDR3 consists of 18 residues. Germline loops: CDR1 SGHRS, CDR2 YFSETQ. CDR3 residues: CASSLWGTGTNSGNTIYF. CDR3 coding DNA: TGCGCCAGCAGCTTGTGGGGGACAGGGACCAACTCTGGAAACACCATATATTTT.

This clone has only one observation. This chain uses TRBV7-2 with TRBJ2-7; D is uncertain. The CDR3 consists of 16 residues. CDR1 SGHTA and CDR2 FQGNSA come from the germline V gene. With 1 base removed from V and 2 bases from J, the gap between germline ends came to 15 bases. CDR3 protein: CASSLGYGSGPYEQYF. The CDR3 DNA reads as TGTGCCAGCAGCTTAGGTTACGGCTCCGGCCCCTACGAGCAGTACTTC.

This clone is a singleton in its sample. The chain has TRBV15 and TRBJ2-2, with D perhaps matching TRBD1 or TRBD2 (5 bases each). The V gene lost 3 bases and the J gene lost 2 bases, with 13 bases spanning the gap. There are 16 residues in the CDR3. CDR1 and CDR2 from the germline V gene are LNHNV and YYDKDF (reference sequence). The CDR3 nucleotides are TGTGCCACCAGCAGCTGGGGGAGCGGAAACACCGGGGAGCTGTTTTTT. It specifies CATSSWGSGNTGELFF.